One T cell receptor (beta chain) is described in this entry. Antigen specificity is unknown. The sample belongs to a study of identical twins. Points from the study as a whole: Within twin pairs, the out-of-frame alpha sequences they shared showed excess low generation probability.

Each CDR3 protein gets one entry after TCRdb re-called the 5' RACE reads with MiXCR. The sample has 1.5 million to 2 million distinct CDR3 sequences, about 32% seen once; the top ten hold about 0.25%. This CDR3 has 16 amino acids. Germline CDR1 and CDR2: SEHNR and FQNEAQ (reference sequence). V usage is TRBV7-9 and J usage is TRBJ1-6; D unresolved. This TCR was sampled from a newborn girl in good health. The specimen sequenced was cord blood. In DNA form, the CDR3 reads TGTGTTAGCAGCTTAGCATTGGGGTTTCGTAATTCACCCCTCCACTTT. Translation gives CVSSLALGFRNSPLHF.